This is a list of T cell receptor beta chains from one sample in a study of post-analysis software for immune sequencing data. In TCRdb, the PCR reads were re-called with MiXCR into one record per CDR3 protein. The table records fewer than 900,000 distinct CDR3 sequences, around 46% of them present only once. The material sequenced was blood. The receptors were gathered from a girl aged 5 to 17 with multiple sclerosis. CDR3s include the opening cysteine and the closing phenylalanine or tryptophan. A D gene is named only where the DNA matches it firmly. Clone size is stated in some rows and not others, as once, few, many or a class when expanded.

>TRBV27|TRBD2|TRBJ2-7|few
CASSSRTSGRLYEQYF
TGTGCCAGCAGTTCCAGGACTAGCGGGAGATTATACGAGCAGTACTTC
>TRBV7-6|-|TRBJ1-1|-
CASSLVVGEEAFF
TGTGCCAGCAGCCTCGTGGTGGGGGAAGAAGCTTTCTTT
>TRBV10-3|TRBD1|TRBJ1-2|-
CATEDRGANYGYTF
TGTGCCACCGAAGACAGGGGTGCTAACTATGGCTACACCTTC
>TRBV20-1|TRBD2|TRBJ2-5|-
CSATGLAPLLGQYF
TGCAGTGCTACCGGACTAGCGCCCTTGCTCGGGCAGTACTTC
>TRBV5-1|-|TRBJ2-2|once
CASKLPTGELFF
TGCGCCAGCAAACTACCTACCGGGGAGCTGTTTTTT
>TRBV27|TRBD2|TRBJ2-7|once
CASSPRASGYEQYF
TGTGCCAGCAGTCCACGGGCTAGCGGCTACGAGCAGTACTTC
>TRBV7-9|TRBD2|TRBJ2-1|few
CASSLGGSEQFF
TGTGCCAGCAGTTTGGGCGGGAGTGAGCAGTTCTTC
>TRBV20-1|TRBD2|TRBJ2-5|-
CSGLAEGLQETQYF
TGCAGTGGACTAGCGGAGGGTCTTCAAGAGACCCAGTACTTC
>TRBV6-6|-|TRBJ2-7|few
CASSYTPGRDYEQYF
TGTGCCAGCAGTTACACCCCGGGACGGGACTACGAGCAGTACTTC
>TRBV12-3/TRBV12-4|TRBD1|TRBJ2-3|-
CASIDRGRVDTQYF
TGTGCCAGCATTGACAGGGGGCGAGTAGATACGCAGTATTTT
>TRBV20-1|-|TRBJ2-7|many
CSARTGPYEQYF
TGCAGTGCTAGGACAGGACCCTACGAGCAGTACTTC